The rows below give T cell receptor beta chains drawn from one sample of a study of blood T cell repertoires in COVID-19. The table came from immunoSEQ multiplex PCR; TCRdb's copy has only in-frame clones and leaves some out. The top ten clones hold 3.7% of a sample with under 300,000 clones, about nine tenths of them seen once. Specimen: peripheral blood. These receptors were taken from a woman aged 40-49 years with acute or convalescent COVID-19. Each CDR3 is given with its conserved first and last residue. D genes are given only for firm matches. Clone sizes are given selectively: once, few, many, or a class where the clone is expanded.

v_gene,abundance,len,j_gene,d_gene,CDR3aa,CDR3nt
TRBV24-1,.,15,TRBJ2-3,TRBD2,CATSDQGLAGLTQYF,TGTGCCACCAGTGACCAGGGACTAGCGGGGCTTACGCAGTATTTT
TRBV19,.,15,TRBJ1-2,TRBD1,CASRTGGFIDYGYTF,TGTGCCAGTAGGACAGGGGGTTTTATCGACTATGGCTACACCTTC
TRBV6-1,.,15,TRBJ1-1,.,CASSEKTEWGTEAFF,TGTGCCAGCAGTGAAAAGACAGAATGGGGCACTGAAGCTTTCTTT
TRBV30,.,15,TRBJ1-2,.,CAWKGPGAPNYGYTF,TGTGCCTGGAAAGGTCCAGGCGCTCCTAACTATGGCTACACCTTC
TRBV6-5,.,15,TRBJ1-5,.,CASSANRTPNQPQHF,TGTGCCAGCAGCGCAAACAGGACCCCCAATCAGCCCCAGCATTTT
TRBV6-5,.,16,TRBJ2-1,TRBD2,CASSYPTSGGLDEQFF,TGTGCCAGCAGTTACCCCACTAGCGGGGGGCTCGATGAGCAGTTCTTC
TRBV5-6,.,14,TRBJ2-1,TRBD1,CASSFGQGENEQFF,TGTGCCAGCAGCTTTGGACAGGGGGAGAATGAGCAGTTCTTC
TRBV24-1,.,18,TRBJ1-2,TRBD1,CATSDAVGQGSTKYGYTF,TGTGCCACCAGTGACGCCGTTGGACAGGGATCTACCAAATATGGCTACACCTTC
TRBV19,.,17,TRBJ1-3,.,CASSIITGPGGGNTIYF,TGTGCCAGTAGTATAATAACCGGGCCCGGAGGAGGAAACACCATATATTTT
TRBV4-2,.,18,TRBJ2-2,TRBD1,CASSYRLGTGASTGELFF,TGTGCCAGCAGCTACAGGCTCGGGACAGGGGCCTCCACCGGGGAGCTGTTTTTT
TRBV6-4,.,15,TRBJ1-2,TRBD1,CASSQSQGKGDGYTF,TGTGCCAGCAGCCAGTCACAGGGGAAAGGAGATGGCTACACCTTC
TRBV7-7,once,19,TRBJ1-5,.,CASSLRHNRGDYSNQPQHF,TGTGCCAGCAGCTTAAGGCACAACCGAGGCGATTATAGCAATCAGCCCCAGCATTTT
TRBV5-1,.,14,TRBJ2-1,TRBD1,CASSLGQGVDEQFF,TGCGCCAGCAGCTTGGGTCAGGGGGTGGATGAGCAGTTCTTC
TRBV6-4,.,13,TRBJ2-1,TRBD1,CASRMTGKGEQFF,TGTGCCAGCAGGATGACAGGGAAGGGTGAGCAGTTCTTC
TRBV4-1,once,18,TRBJ1-6,TRBD1,CASSRDRGLIGYNSPLHF,TGCGCCAGCAGCCGGGACAGGGGACTAATAGGGTATAATTCACCCCTCCACTTT
TRBV11-2,.,12,TRBJ2-3,.,CASSLRRDTQYF,TGTGCCAGCAGCTTAAGGAGGGATACGCAGTATTTT
TRBV7-2,.,16,TRBJ2-6,.,CASSLSGEIGANVLTF,TGTGCCAGCAGCTTAAGCGGAGAGATTGGGGCCAACGTCCTGACTTTC
TRBV5-4,.,17,TRBJ2-5,TRBD1,CASSSGGRGLARETQYF,TGTGCCAGCAGCTCAGGGGGCAGGGGGCTCGCCAGGGAGACCCAGTACTTC
TRBV7-6,.,13,TRBJ1-1,TRBD1,CASSLDRDTEAFF,TGTGCCAGCAGCTTGGACAGGGACACTGAAGCTTTCTTT
TRBV2,few,15,TRBJ1-5,.,CASTWGNGDNQPQHF,TGTGCCAGCACCTGGGGAAACGGGGACAATCAGCCCCAGCATTTT
TRBV5-6,.,14,TRBJ1-1,.,CASSRHSMNTEAFF,TGTGCCAGCAGCAGACACAGCATGAACACTGAAGCTTTCTTT
TRBV5-6,.,12,TRBJ1-1,TRBD1,CASNRGDTEAFF,TGTGCCAGCAACAGGGGAGATACTGAAGCTTTCTTT
TRBV19,once,14,TRBJ1-1,.,CARGGRSLNTEAFF,TGTGCCAGAGGGGGAAGGAGCCTGAACACTGAAGCTTTCTTT
TRBV7-2,.,17,TRBJ1-3,.,CASSDILRTSTGNTIYF,TGTGCCAGCAGCGATATCCTTAGGACTTCGACCGGAAACACCATATATTTT
TRBV10-2,.,17,TRBJ2-1,.,CASSESKGLSFSYEQFF,TGCGCCAGCAGTGAGTCGAAAGGACTATCCTTCTCCTATGAGCAGTTCTTC
TRBV7-9,.,17,TRBJ2-3,TRBD1,CASSFRPGQEKPDTQYF,TGTGCCAGCAGCTTTCGACCGGGACAGGAAAAACCAGATACGCAGTATTTT
TRBV11-2,.,16,TRBJ2-3,TRBD2,CASSIMAGGNTDTQYF,TGTGCCAGCAGTATTATGGCGGGGGGCAACACAGATACGCAGTATTTT
TRBV6-5,.,15,TRBJ1-3,.,CASLLGANTGNTIYF,TGTGCCAGCCTTCTGGGGGCGAACACTGGAAACACCATATATTTT
TRBV5-4,.,15,TRBJ1-2,.,CASSLPFRGAYGYTF,TGTGCCAGCAGCTTGCCCTTCAGGGGCGCCTATGGCTACACCTTC
TRBV7-6,.,16,TRBJ2-5,TRBD2,CASSAGLAGARETQYF,TGTGCCAGCAGCGCGGGACTAGCGGGAGCTCGAGAGACCCAGTACTTC
TRBV5-1,.,17,TRBJ2-2,.,CASSPRWRGRNTGELFF,TGCGCCAGCAGCCCAAGGTGGAGGGGGCGCAACACCGGGGAGCTGTTTTTT
TRBV12-3/TRBV12-4,.,12,TRBJ1-2,.,CASSPGVGGYTF,TGTGCCAGCAGTCCCGGGGTCGGCGGCTACACCTTC
TRBV2,once,14,TRBJ1-2,TRBD1,CASSSDRVIYGYTF,TGTGCCAGCAGTTCGGACAGGGTGATCTATGGCTACACCTTC
TRBV2,.,18,TRBJ2-2,TRBD2,CASSVASSGNKNTGELFF,TGTGCCAGCAGTGTGGCGTCTAGCGGAAATAAGAACACCGGGGAGCTGTTTTTT
TRBV7-9,.,16,TRBJ2-1,TRBD1,CASSSQGVLSYNEQFF,TGTGCCAGCAGCTCACAGGGGGTGCTCTCCTACAATGAGCAGTTCTTC
TRBV29-1,.,13,TRBJ1-1,.,CSALGQLNTEAFF,TGCAGCGCACTGGGACAATTAAACACTGAAGCTTTCTTT
TRBV5-1,.,12,TRBJ1-1,.,CASSLSGTEAFF,TGCGCCAGCAGCTTGTCGGGTACTGAAGCTTTCTTT
TRBV2,.,18,TRBJ1-1,.,CASNPRYRGRILNTEAFF,TGTGCCAGCAACCCAAGGTACCGAGGCCGGATATTGAACACTGAAGCTTTCTTT
TRBV7-2,.,13,TRBJ2-5,TRBD2,CASSFRGEETQYF,TGTGCCAGCAGCTTCCGGGGGGAAGAGACCCAGTACTTC
TRBV18,.,12,TRBJ2-1,.,CASSPRGVEQFF,TGTGCCAGCTCACCACGGGGCGTTGAGCAGTTCTTC
TRBV6-1,.,15,TRBJ1-5,.,CASSEVNRGNQPQHF,TGTGCCAGCAGTGAAGTAAATCGGGGCAATCAGCCCCAGCATTTT
TRBV5-6,.,12,TRBJ1-2,TRBD1,CASSSVEGTGDF,TGTGCCAGCAGCTCGGTGGAGGGGACAGGGGACTTC